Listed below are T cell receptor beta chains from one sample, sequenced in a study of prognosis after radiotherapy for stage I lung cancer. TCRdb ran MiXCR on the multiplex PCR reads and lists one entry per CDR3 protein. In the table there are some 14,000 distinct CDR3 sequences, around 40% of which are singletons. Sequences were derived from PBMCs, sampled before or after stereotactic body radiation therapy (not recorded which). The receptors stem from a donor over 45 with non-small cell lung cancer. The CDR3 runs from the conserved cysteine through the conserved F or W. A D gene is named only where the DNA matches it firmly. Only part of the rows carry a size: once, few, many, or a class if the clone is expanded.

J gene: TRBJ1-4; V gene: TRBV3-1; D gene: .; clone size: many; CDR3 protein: CASSPIPAGNEKLFF
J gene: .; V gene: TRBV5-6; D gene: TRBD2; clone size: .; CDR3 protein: CASSRYGTSGGKETQYF
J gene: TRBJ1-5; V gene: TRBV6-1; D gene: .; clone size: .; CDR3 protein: CASSLSHGPSQPQHF
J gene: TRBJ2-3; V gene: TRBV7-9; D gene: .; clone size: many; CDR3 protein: CASSLRQGADTQYF
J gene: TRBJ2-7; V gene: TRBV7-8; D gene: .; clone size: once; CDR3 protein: CASRTAPVYEQYF
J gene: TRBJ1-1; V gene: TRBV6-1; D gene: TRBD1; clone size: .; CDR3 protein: CASTTGQGSFYEAFF
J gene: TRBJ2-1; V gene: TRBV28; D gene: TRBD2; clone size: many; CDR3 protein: CASSFLRLRLAATYNEQFF
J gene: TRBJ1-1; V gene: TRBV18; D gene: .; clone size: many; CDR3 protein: CASSPRAGENTEAFF
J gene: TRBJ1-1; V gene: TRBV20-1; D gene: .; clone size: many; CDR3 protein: CSATLFGETLNTEAFF
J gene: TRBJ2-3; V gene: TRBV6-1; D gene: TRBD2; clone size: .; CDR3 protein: CASSERASGGFADTQYF
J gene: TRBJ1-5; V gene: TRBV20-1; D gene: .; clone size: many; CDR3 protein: CSARDLAEVAPQHF
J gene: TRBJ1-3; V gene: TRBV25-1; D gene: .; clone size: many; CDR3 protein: CASSEIAGWDNSGNTIYF
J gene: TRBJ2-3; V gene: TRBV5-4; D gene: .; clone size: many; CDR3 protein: CASSSPDTDTQYF
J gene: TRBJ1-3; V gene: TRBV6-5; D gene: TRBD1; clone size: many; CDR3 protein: CASSYRGQGARGNTIYF
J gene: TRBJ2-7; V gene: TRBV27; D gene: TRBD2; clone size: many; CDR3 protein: CASSPLTSGGPSYEQYF
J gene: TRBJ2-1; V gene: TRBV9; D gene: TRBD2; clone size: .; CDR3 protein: CESSAEGNSLAGGANEQFF
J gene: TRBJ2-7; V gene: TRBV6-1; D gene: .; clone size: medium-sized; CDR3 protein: CASIQGSGAYEQYF
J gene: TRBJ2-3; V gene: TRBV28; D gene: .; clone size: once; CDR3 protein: CDSSLGDRGLTDTQYF
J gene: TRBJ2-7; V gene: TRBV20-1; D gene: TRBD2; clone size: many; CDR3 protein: CSARPIAGGFSTYEQYF
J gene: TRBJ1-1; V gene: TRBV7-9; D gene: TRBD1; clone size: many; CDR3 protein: CASSSRSGQGAEAFF
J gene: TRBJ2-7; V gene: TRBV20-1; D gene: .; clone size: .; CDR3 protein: CSAALVYTGYEQYF
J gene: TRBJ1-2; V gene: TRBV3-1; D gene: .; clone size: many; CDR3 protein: CASSQDLVGGYTF
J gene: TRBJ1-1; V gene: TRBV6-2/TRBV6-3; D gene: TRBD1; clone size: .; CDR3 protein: CASIWGQKNTEAFF
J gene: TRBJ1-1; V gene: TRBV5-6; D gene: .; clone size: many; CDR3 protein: CASSLLGAPNTEAFF
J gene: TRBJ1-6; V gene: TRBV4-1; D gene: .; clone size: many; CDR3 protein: CASSSTILALSGSPLHF
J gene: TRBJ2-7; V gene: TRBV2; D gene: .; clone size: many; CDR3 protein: CASSSTDYEQYF
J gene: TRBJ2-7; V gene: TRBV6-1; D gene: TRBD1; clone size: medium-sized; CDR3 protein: CASTLTGTGSYEQYF
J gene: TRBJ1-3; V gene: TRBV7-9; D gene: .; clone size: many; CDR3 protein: CASSLVRTDYGNTIYF
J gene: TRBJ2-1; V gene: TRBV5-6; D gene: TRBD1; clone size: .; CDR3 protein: CASSPMVRDRGQSSYNEQFF
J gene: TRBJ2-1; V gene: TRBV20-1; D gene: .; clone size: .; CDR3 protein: CSACSSVSFYNEQFF
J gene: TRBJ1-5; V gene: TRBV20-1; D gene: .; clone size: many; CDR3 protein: CGSGGLGSNQPQHF
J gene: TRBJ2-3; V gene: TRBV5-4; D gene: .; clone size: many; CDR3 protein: CASSLAGLSGKDTQYF
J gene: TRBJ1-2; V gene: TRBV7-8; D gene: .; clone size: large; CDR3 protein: CASSPAGNSNYGYTF
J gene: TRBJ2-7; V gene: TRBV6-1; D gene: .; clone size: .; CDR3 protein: CASSIEIGLGKSYEQYF
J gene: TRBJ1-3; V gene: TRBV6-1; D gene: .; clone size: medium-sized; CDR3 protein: CASRQFSGNTIYF
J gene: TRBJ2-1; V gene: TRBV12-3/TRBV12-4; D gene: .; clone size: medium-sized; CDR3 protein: CASSGPRSYNEQFF
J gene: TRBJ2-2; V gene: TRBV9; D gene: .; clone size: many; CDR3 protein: CASSVGGVNTGELFF
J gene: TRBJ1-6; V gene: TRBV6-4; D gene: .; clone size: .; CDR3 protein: CASSEWGGEGMNSPHNF